Listed here are 23 T cell receptor beta chains from one sample, sequenced in a study of blood T cells in healthy people across ages. Next came a second PCR, run for roughly 6 to 11 cycles, which used a sample-barcoded 5' primer along with a J-beta primer mix. TCRdb independently ran MiXCR on the 5' RACE reads; one entry per CDR3 protein. This sample carries 1,500,000 or so distinct CDR3 sequences, roughly 43% of them seen once, and the ten largest clones take approximately 4%. The sequenced sample was blood. Every receptor here comes from a woman aged 18-29 years in good health.

The chain joins TRBV6-5 to TRBJ2-1; the D gene is possibly TRBD1 (6 bases). Germline V gene sequence: CDR1 MNHEY, CDR2 SVGAGI. The CDR3 sequence is 14 residues long. V was cut by 2 bases and J by 3 bases, with 8 bases left in between. The CDR3 region is CASSYVRGYNEQFF. For the CDR3, the DNA is TGTGCCAGCAGTTACGTCAGGGGCTACAATGAGCAGTTCTTC.

The rearrangement joins TRBV6-2 or TRBV6-3 to TRBJ2-7, with D unclear. CDR1 and CDR2 (germline): MNHEY, SVGEGT. This CDR3 has 11 residues. The V end lost 2 bases, the J end lost 10 bases, and 9 bases lay between the germline ends. The CDR3 spells CASSYGSNQYF. For the CDR3, the DNA is TGTGCCAGCAGTTACGGTAGTAATCAGTACTTC.

DNA for the CDR3: TGTGCCAGCAGCTTGCGGGAAGGGGTGTCTCTACTGCTTGGCTACACCTTC. It yields the protein CASSLREGVSLLLGYTF. The gene calls are TRBV5-8 and TRBJ1-2, with a tentative D call TRBD1 (5 bases). V lost 1 base, J lost 7 bases, and 23 bases lay in between. This CDR3 region has 17 residues. Germline values: CDR1 SGHTS, CDR2 YDEGEE.

This chain links TRBV25-1 with TRBJ2-3, with 7 bases that match TRBD2. Looked up from germline, CDR1 is MGHDK and CDR2 is SYGVNS. This CDR3 comprises 16 residues. With V trimmed by 0 bases and J by 3 bases, 6 bases remained unmatched. The CDR3 protein is CASSEYYGGGTDTQYF. CDR3 bases: TGTGCCAGCAGTGAATATTACGGCGGGGGTACAGATACGCAGTATTTT.

This clonotype has a handful of counts. The chain uses TRBV2 and TRBJ2-7, with D hard to call. Trimming removed 6 bases from V and 7 bases from J, with 7 bases in between. The CDR3 is made up of 10 amino acids. The germline V gene has CDR1 SNHLY and CDR2 FYNNEI. The CDR3 reads CASSLIEQYF. DNA of the CDR3: TGTGCCAGCAGCCTTATTGAGCAGTACTTC.

With regard to this clonotype: At one end, the junction sequence differs from germline, possibly due to a read error. The chain uses TRBV4-2 and TRBJ2-7; 9 bases map to TRBD1. Germline-derived CDR1 and CDR2 are LGHNA and YNFKEQ. The CDR3 consists of 14 residues. CDR3 region: CASSRGTGSCEQYF. The CDR3 DNA follows: TGTGCCAGCAGCAGGGGGACAGGGTCCTGCGAGCAGTACTTC.

CDR3 DNA: TGTGCCAGCAGCACAGGGACAGGGCGGAACACTGAAGCTTTCTTT. Translation gives CASSTGTGRNTEAFF. This rearrangement joins TRBV7-9 to TRBJ1-1, with 9 bases that match TRBD1. Trimming cost V 5 bases and J 1 base; bases outside gene matches: 5. Germline V CDR1 and CDR2: SEHNR, FQNEAQ (reference sequence). The CDR3 loop spans 15 amino acids.

The chain links TRBV20-1 to TRBJ2-3; maybe TRBD2 (5 bases). CDR1 and CDR2 (germline): DFQATT, SNEGSKA (reference sequence). The CDR3 is 15 amino acids. Trimming pared 3 bases from V and 3 bases from J, leaving 16 bases between. DNA for the CDR3: TGCAGTGCTAGCGACCGTGCCCGGGATACAGATACGCAGTATTTT. It specifies CSASDRARDTDTQYF.

This rearrangement joins TRBV24-1 to TRBJ1-2; a weak D match, TRBD1 (6 bases). Germline loops: CDR1 KGHDR, CDR2 SFDVKD. This CDR3 region has 16 residues. Trimming cost V 4 bases and J 1 base, with 15 bases left between them. The CDR3 bases are TGTGCCACCAGTGACGTCGACAGGCGGGGTAACTATGGCTACACCTTC. Protein product: CATSDVDRRGNYGYTF.

The chain recombines TRBV29-1 with TRBJ1-4, with D perhaps TRBD1 (5 bases). Germline values: CDR1 SQVTM, CDR2 ANQGSEA. There are 13 residues in the CDR3. V was clipped by 7 bases and J by 4 bases, with 13 bases between them. The CDR3 region has the DNA TGCAGCGGGGGGGACTTTGATAATGAAAAACTGTTTTTT. Its protein is CSGGDFDNEKLFF. The variable domain in full, completed from reference TRBV29-1 and TRBJ1-4, reads SAVISQKPSRDICQRGTSLTIQCQVDSQVTMMFWYRQQPGQSLTLIATANQGSEATYESGFVIDKFPISRPNLTFSTLTVSNMSPEDSSIYLCSGGDFDNEKLFFGSGTQLSVL.

Points on this clonotype: The junction departs from the called germline gene at one end, perhaps through a read error. The gene calls are TRBV18 and TRBJ2-1; D possibly corresponds to TRBD2 (6 bases). The germline V gene encodes CDR1 KGHSH and CDR2 LQKENI. The CDR3 loop spans 15 amino acids. This CDR3 is CASSPSAGTHTEQLF. As DNA, the CDR3 is TGTGCCAGCTCACCGTCGGCCGGGACTCATACTGAGCAGTTATTC.

This clonotype has just a few counts. The chain uses TRBV25-1 and TRBJ2-4; D perhaps matches TRBD2 (7 bases). Trimming removed 1 base from V and 3 bases from J, with 16 bases in between. The CDR3 spans 17 residues. Looked up from germline, CDR1 is MGHDK and CDR2 is SYGVNS. The CDR3 DNA is TGTGCCAGCAGTGAATGGGGGGGCGGTAGGGTCAAAAACATTCAGTACTTC. It encodes CASSEWGGGRVKNIQYF.

This clonotype was seen only a few times. CDR3 loop: CATSRTRTGGTEAFF. As DNA, the CDR3 is TGTGCCACCAGCAGAACCAGGACAGGGGGCACTGAAGCTTTCTTT. The chain carries TRBV15 and TRBJ1-1; 10 bases agree with TRBD1. The CDR3 is 15 amino acids. Germline CDR1 reads LNHNV; CDR2 reads YYDKDF (reference sequence). Trimming cost V 2 bases and J 4 bases; bases outside gene matches: 4.

This clonotype came up many times. The rearrangement uses TRBV18 and TRBJ2-7; D remains unclear. The CDR3 has 13 residues. The ends were cut back, 0 bases at V and 3 bases at J, with 6 bases in the middle. CDR1 is KGHSH, CDR2 LQKENI, per germline. For the CDR3, the DNA is TGTGCCAGCTCACCACCGGCGAGCTACGAGCAGTACTTC. This codes for CASSPPASYEQYF.

This clonotype was seen more than once but under ten times. This chain uses TRBV24-1 with TRBJ2-5, with TRBD1 matching 8 bases. Germline values: CDR1 KGHDR, CDR2 SFDVKD. The CDR3 has 15 amino acids. V was pared by 5 bases and J by 11 bases, with 15 bases of the junction left unmatched. The DNA of the CDR3 is TGTGCCACCAGTGTATCCAGGGGGCGGAACAATGAGCAGTACTTC. Its translation: CATSVSRGRNNEQYF.

The V call is TRBV3-1, the J call TRBJ2-4, with 7 positions matching TRBD1. The CDR3 consists of 12 residues. Trimming cost V 3 bases and J 15 bases; bases outside gene matches: 8. Germline V gene lookup returns CDR1 LGHDT and CDR2 YNNKEL (reference sequence). CDR3: CASSHNRGARYF. The CDR3 nucleotides are TGTGCCAGCAGCCATAACAGGGGCGCGCGGTACTTC.

This sequence joins TRBV5-1 and TRBJ1-6; D uncertain. CDR1 is SGHRS, CDR2 YFSETQ, per germline. The CDR3 totals 15 residues. The V gene lost 2 bases and the J gene lost 9 bases, with 15 bases spanning the gap. DNA of the CDR3: TGCGCCAGCAGCTTCTCGGACGGAGATAGTTCACCCCTCCACTTT. Encoded protein: CASSFSDGDSSPLHF.

Ten or more counts support this clonotype. This chain connects TRBV6-5 to TRBJ2-3; D remains unclear. Germline V gene lookup returns CDR1 MNHEY and CDR2 SVGAGI. Trimming took off 2 bases at V and 4 bases at J, with 19 bases between the two ends. The length of the CDR3 is 17 residues. DNA of the CDR3: TGTGCCAGCAGTTACCGCCTCTCTGCACCTTGGCCAGATACGCAGTATTTT. Translation gives CASSYRLSAPWPDTQYF.

In this sample, this clonotype turned up a few times. The chain uses TRBV24-1 and TRBJ2-1, with D possibly being TRBD2 (6 bases). The germline V gene encodes CDR1 KGHDR and CDR2 SFDVKD. This CDR3 region has 17 residues. V shed 5 bases and J shed 7 bases, with 23 bases lying between them. CDR3 nucleotide sequence: TGTGCCACCAGTGCTCCCCCGGGCCGGGGGAAGGATAATGAGCAGTTCTTC. This codes for CATSAPPGRGKDNEQFF.

Only a few counts were recorded for this clonotype. This chain uses TRBV6-6 with TRBJ1-5; possible D gene TRBD1, 6 bases. Trimming removed 0 bases at V and 1 base at J, with 19 bases between. The CDR3 is 19 amino acids. From germline, CDR1 is MNHNY and CDR2 SVGAGI (reference sequence). Written as DNA, the CDR3 is TGTGCCAGCAGTTACTCGGGAACAGGGCGGTTTAAGAGCAATCAGCCCCAGCATTTT. Amino acids: CASSYSGTGRFKSNQPQHF.

The chain links TRBV27 to TRBJ2-1, with TRBD1 identical over 8 bases. The CDR3 runs 14 residues. Germline loops: CDR1 MNHEY, CDR2 SMNVEV (reference sequence). J lost 7 bases, V lost 5 bases, and 7 bases had no gene match. CDR3 region: CASSIDRGRNEQFF. In nucleotides, the CDR3 is TGTGCCAGCAGTATCGACAGGGGAAGGAATGAGCAGTTCTTC.

This clonotype was found a few times. This chain links TRBV4-3 with TRBJ1-2, with a tentative D call TRBD1 (5 bases). V lost 8 bases, J lost 8 bases, and 21 bases lay in between. The CDR3 runs to 14 residues. The germline CDR1 and CDR2 sequences are LGHNA and YSLEER. Written as DNA, the CDR3 is TGCGCCAGCGGCGTCGGGACCTTAATAGGAGGCTACACCTTC. This sequence encodes CASGVGTLIGGYTF.

The J gene is TRBJ2-1, the V gene TRBV27; possibly TRBD2 for D (7 bases). This CDR3 is built from 16 residues. CDR1 MNHEY and CDR2 SMNVEV come from the germline V gene (reference sequence). With 2 bases removed from V and 1 base from J, the gap between germline ends came to 12 bases. This CDR3 is CASSLTAGASYNEQFF. The CDR3 coding sequence is TGTGCCAGCAGTTTAACCGCGGGGGCGTCCTACAATGAGCAGTTCTTC.